The 6 T cell receptor beta chains below all came from one sample that was sequenced in a study of OX40 agonist ivuxolimab in advanced cancers. The protocol was immunoSEQ multiplex PCR, while the TCRdb copy is restricted to in-frame clones and leaves out a portion. The sample lists some 77,000 clones, approximately 92% occurring once. The sequenced sample was CD4+ or CD8+ T cells sorted from blood, obtained in a trial of the OX40 agonist ivuxolimab. These receptor sequences come from an adult with an advanced solid tumor such as melanoma, head and neck, liver or kidney cancer.

V is TRBV27 and J is TRBJ2-3; D unresolved. CDR3 size: 16 residues. Trimming took 7 bases from V and 2 from J, leaving 19 bases between them. Germline V gene data show CDR1 as MNHEY and CDR2 as SMNVEV (reference sequence). CDR3 residues: CASKETTKILTDTQYF. The CDR3 DNA sequence: TGTGCCAGCAAGGAAACCACTAAGATCCTCACAGATACGCAGTATTTT.

The chain has TRBV7-2 and TRBJ2-1; D is ambiguous. Germline-derived CDR1 and CDR2 are SGHTA and FQGNSA. CDR3 length: 13 amino acids. V was cut by 4 bases and J by 5 bases, with 9 bases left in between. Written as DNA, the CDR3 is TGTGCCAGCAGCTCTCAGTTAGACAATGAGCAGTTCTTC. Amino acid sequence: CASSSQLDNEQFF.

This chain joins TRBV18 and TRBJ2-3, with D tentatively TRBD1 or TRBD2 (5 bases each). There are 14 residues in the CDR3. Per the germline V gene, CDR1 is KGHSH and CDR2 is LQKENI. The V gene lost 0 bases and the J gene lost 2 bases, with 6 bases spanning the gap. CDR3 coding DNA: TGTGCCAGCTCACCACCGGGGGTCACAGATACGCAGTATTTT. Translating it yields CASSPPGVTDTQYF. The variable domain in full, completed from reference TRBV18 and TRBJ2-3, reads NAGVMQNPRHLVRRRGQEARLRCSPMKGHSHVYWYRQLPEEGLKFMVYLQKENIIDESGMPKERFSAEFPKEGPSILRIQQVVRGDSAAYFCASSPPGVTDTQYFGPGTRLTVL.

The chain is built from TRBV4-3 and TRBJ1-5, with 12 bases identical to TRBD1. V lost 4 bases and J lost 6; bases outside the gene matches: 16. The CDR3 consists of 19 residues. Germline V CDR1 and CDR2: LGHNA, YSLEER. CDR3 residues: CASSLYRGTGGRESQPQHF. CDR3 in DNA: TGCGCCAGCAGCCTGTACCGGGGGACAGGGGGCAGGGAGAGTCAGCCCCAGCATTTT.

The chain has TRBV28 and TRBJ2-5, with a possible D match to TRBD1 (6 bases). V gave up 4 bases and J gave up 2 bases, with 8 bases separating them. The CDR3 consists of 13 residues. Germline CDR1 is MDHEN and CDR2 is SYDVKM. CDR3 amino acids: CASSSGQQETQYF. CDR3 in DNA: TGTGCCAGCAGTTCCGGACAGCAAGAGACCCAGTACTTC.

V and J are TRBV7-2 and TRBJ1-4; the D gene is possibly TRBD1 (6 bases). Trimming left V 1 base short and J 7 bases short, with 10 bases between. The CDR3 totals 14 residues. Germline CDR1 reads SGHTA; CDR2 reads FQGNSA. CDR3 residues: CASSLGTALEKLFF. The CDR3 DNA is TGTGCCAGCAGCTTAGGGACAGCACTTGAAAAACTGTTTTTT.